Listed below are T cell receptor beta chains from one sample, sequenced in a study of CXCR3-negative and CXCR3-positive naive CD8 T cells. TCRdb derives one entry per CDR3 protein from the 5' RACE reads, leaving out DNA. The table gives 140,000 to 150,000 distinct CDR3 sequences; the top ten clones make up about 0.28% of it. Specimen: naive CXCR3+ CD8+ T cells from blood. Receptor source: a human donor in good health. Some clones in this sample may be carry-over from other donors' samples. CDR3s include the opening cysteine and the closing phenylalanine or tryptophan.

CDR3	length	V	J
CASSPAYRVYEEYF	14	TRBV14	TRBJ2-7
CASSWGLAQETQYF	14	TRBV7-2	TRBJ2-5
CASSSGQGTLMNTEAFF	17	TRBV5-1	TRBJ1-1
CASSLWGGPSYEQYF	15	TRBV7-3	TRBJ2-7
CASSDDRYNEQFF	13	TRBV10-1	TRBJ2-1
CAISEGVSYEQYF	13	TRBV10-3	TRBJ2-7
CSVGDGPKNTQYF	13	TRBV29-1	TRBJ2-5
CASSFLGDSSEQFF	14	TRBV28	TRBJ2-1
CSATGLADLYEQYF	14	TRBV20-1	TRBJ2-7
CASSSGTGDSEKLFF	15	TRBV28	TRBJ1-4
CASSIRGPTSGSYNEQFF	18	TRBV10-2	TRBJ2-1
CSVLGDSGHLRF	12	TRBV29-1	TRBJ1-2
CSVGGTGTEAFF	12	TRBV29-1	TRBJ1-1
CASSLSTDSYEQYF	14	TRBV27	TRBJ2-7
CASSHSLGETQYF	13	TRBV14	TRBJ2-5
CASRVEQSSYNEQFF	15	TRBV28	TRBJ2-1
CAWREGGSSYNEKFF	15	TRBV30	TRBJ2-1
CASSYPGQDHTDTQYF	16	TRBV12-3/TRBV12-4	TRBJ2-3
CASSQGLAKYQETQYF	16	TRBV4-1	TRBJ2-5
CASSEGLAAAYEQFF	15	TRBV6-2/TRBV6-3	TRBJ2-1
CASSQGEHSGYTF	13	TRBV3-1	TRBJ1-2
CSVDLTEGHYGYTF	14	TRBV29-1	TRBJ1-2
CSVETSESYEQYF	13	TRBV29-1	TRBJ2-7
CASTDFNGYTF	11	TRBV19	TRBJ1-2
CSAKLAGGYYGYTF	14	TRBV20-1	TRBJ1-2
CATRAGNTEAFF	12	TRBV2	TRBJ1-1
CASSFSAAQETQYF	14	TRBV7-9	TRBJ2-5
CASSASGTSVEQYF	14	TRBV9	TRBJ2-7
CASSRLAGAQNEQFF	15	TRBV7-3	TRBJ2-1
CASNPSGSSYNEQFF	15	TRBV6-6	TRBJ2-1
CASSASPGVEDTQYF	15	TRBV2	TRBJ2-3
CASSPPGQGSSGGQFF	16	TRBV7-9	TRBJ2-1
CSVEDEGLGLEQYF	14	TRBV29-1	TRBJ2-7
CASRDHTSGSKETQYF	16	TRBV6-7	TRBJ2-5
CSAWTGGENEQYF	13	TRBV20-1	TRBJ2-7
CSWRAEDTGELFF	13	TRBV29-1	TRBJ2-2
CASSLVGFDEQFF	13	TRBV7-2	TRBJ2-1
CSVEIDRGAGDTQYF	15	TRBV29-1	TRBJ2-3
CASSLSEGAGELFF	14	TRBV28	TRBJ2-2
CASSDPRQQETQYF	14	TRBV25-1	TRBJ2-5
CASSPVSGQETQYF	14	TRBV7-9	TRBJ2-5
CASSQRWGTNTGELFF	16	TRBV9	TRBJ2-2
CASSFSSGSEQYF	13	TRBV12-3/TRBV12-4	TRBJ2-7
CASSEGVGAVLTEAFF	16	TRBV4-3	TRBJ1-1
CASSSPGLAAPSSYEQYF	18	TRBV28	TRBJ2-7
CASSLLPRDEQYF	13	TRBV5-6	TRBJ2-7
CASSLVASDIQYF	13	TRBV12-3/TRBV12-4	TRBJ2-4
CASSSLQETQYF	12	TRBV7-6	TRBJ2-5